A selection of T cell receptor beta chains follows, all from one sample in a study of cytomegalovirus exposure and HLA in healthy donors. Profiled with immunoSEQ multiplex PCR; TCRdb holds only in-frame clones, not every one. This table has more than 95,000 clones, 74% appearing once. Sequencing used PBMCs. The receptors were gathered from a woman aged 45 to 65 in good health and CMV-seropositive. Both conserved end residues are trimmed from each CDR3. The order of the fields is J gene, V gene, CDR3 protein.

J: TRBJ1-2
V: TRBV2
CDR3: ASRSQGNYGYT

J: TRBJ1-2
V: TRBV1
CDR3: TSSQDRPTGDQLYGYT

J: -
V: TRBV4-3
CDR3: ASSQWTDRDGFTYEQY

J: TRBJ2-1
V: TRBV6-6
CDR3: ASSYWRGGNEQF

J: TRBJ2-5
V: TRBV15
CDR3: ATRFGSGRETQY

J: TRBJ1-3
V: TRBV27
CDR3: ASSLAAGPGNTIY

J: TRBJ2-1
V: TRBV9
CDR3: ASSSRQNEQF

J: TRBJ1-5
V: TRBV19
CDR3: ASSVLWGSNQPQH

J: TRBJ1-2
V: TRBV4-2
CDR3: ASSQDPGENYGYT

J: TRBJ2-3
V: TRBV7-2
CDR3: ASSLGGGGAADTQY

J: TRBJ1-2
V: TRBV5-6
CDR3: ASSLGDRMYYGYT

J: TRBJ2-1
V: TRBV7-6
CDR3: ASSPTSGGASYNEQF

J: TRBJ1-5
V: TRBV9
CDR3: ASSVSGVGQPQH

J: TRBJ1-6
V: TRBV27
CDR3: ASSLAGQGSSPLH

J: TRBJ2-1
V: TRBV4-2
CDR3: ASSRRTSGEYNEQF

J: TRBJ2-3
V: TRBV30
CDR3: AWSPHTPGTQY

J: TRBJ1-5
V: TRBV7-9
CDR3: ASSLEVGGISNQPQH

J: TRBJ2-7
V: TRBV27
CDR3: ASSWGTAYEQY

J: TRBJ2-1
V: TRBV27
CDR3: ASSLSSGGLNEQF

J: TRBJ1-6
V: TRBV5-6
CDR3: ASSITGVDSPLH

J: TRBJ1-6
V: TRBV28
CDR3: ASRPTGYSPLH

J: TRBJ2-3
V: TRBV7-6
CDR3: ASSLEGWGRPPRDTQY

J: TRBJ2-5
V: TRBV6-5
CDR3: ASSFRGGSGETQY

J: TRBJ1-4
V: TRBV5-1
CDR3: ASSGTGATNEKLF

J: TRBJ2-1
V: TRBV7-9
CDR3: ASSLDRSYNEQF

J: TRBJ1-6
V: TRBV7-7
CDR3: ASSLVSNSPLH

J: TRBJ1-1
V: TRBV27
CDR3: ASSQTVNTEAF